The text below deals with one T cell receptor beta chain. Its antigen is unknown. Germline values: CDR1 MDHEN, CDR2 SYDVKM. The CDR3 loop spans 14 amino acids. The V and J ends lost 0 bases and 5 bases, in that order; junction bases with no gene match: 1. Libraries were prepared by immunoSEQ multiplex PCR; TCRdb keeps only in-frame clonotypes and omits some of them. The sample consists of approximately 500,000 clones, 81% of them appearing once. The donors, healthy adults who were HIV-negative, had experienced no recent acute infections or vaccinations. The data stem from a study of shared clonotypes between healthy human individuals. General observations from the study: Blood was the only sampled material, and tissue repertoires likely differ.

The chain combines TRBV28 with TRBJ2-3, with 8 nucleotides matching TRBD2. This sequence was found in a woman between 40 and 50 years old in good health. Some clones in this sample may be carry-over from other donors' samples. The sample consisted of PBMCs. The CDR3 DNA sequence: TGTGCCAGCAGTTTATGGGGACTAGGAGATACGCAGTATTTT. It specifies CASSLWGLGDTQYF.